The 24 T cell receptor beta chains listed next were all sequenced from one sample in a study of blood T cell repertoires in COVID-19. The repertoire was sequenced with immunoSEQ multiplex PCR; TCRdb's copy has only in-frame clones and lacks some. The sample includes about 99,000 clones, about 92% of them seen just once. The sequenced sample consisted of peripheral blood. The receptors come from a woman older than 75 in a cohort sampled during active COVID-19.

The chain employs TRBV18 and TRBJ2-1; TRBD2 matches 7 bases. Trimming took 2 bases from V and 7 from J; bases not matched to a gene: 8. This CDR3 contains 15 residues. Looked up from germline, CDR1 is KGHSH and CDR2 is LQKENI. CDR3 nucleotide sequence: TGTGCCAGCTCACCAGGGGCTAGCGGACAAAATGAGCAGTTCTTC. Translating gives CASSPGASGQNEQFF.

The genes are TRBV3-1 (or the pseudogene TRBV3-2) and TRBJ1-1; D remains unclear. The CDR3 totals 16 residues. Trimming removed 1 base at V and 1 base at J, with 13 bases between. Germline assignment: CDR1 LGHDT and CDR2 YNNKEL (reference sequence). The CDR3 DNA is TGTGCCAGCAGCCAAGTTTTGTCAGTAAAGAACACTGAAGCTTTCTTT. Translated, it gives CASSQVLSVKNTEAFF.

The V gene is TRBV11-2, the J gene TRBJ2-5, with 8 bases fitting TRBD2. Unmatched junction bases numbered 9, after V lost 1 base and J lost 5 bases. CDR3 size: 16 residues. Germline lookup yields CDR1 SGHAT and CDR2 FQNNGV. The CDR3 DNA reads as TGTGCCAGCAGCTTAGGTACCGGGGGGGCCCGGGAGACCCAGTACTTC. As protein: CASSLGTGGARETQYF.

This CDR3 is CAWHRLAGGVDNEQFF. DNA for the CDR3: TGTGCCTGGCATAGACTAGCGGGGGGGGTAGACAATGAGCAGTTCTTC. The chain carries TRBV30 and TRBJ2-1; TRBD2 aligns across 14 bases. Germline lookup yields CDR1 GTSNPN and CDR2 SVGIG (reference sequence). The V and J ends lost 5 bases and 5 bases, in that order; junction bases with no gene match: 8. The CDR3 runs to 16 residues.

This rearrangement joins TRBV30 to TRBJ2-7; the match to TRBD2 covers 7 bases. The V gene's germline CDR1 is GTSNPN and CDR2 SVGIG (reference sequence). The CDR3 spans 14 residues. V was clipped by 6 bases and J by 6 bases; unmatched bases: 14. In nucleotides, the CDR3 is TGTGCCTGCGAAAAGGGGCTAGCGGTAACCGAGCAGTACTTC. Its translation: CACEKGLAVTEQYF.

The V call is TRBV28, the J call TRBJ1-2; D is unclear. V was shortened by 7 bases and J by 8 bases, with 17 bases between the two germline ends. Germline CDR1 reads MDHEN; CDR2 reads SYDVKM. There are 13 residues in the CDR3. The CDR3 DNA follows: TGTGCCAGCAAACCCTCGGGCGGGCGCGGCTACACCTTC. This codes for CASKPSGGRGYTF.

The V and J genes are TRBV27 and TRBJ1-2, with 7 bases aligning to TRBD1. CDR3 size: 13 residues. V shed 6 bases, J shed 4 bases, and the junction held 5 bases outside the gene matches. Per the germline V gene, CDR1 is MNHEY and CDR2 is SMNVEV (reference sequence). As DNA, the CDR3 is TGTGCCAGCAGAGGGGGGACAGCCTATGGCTACACCTTC. Its translation is CASRGGTAYGYTF.

The chain has TRBV4-1 and TRBJ1-4; 8 bases are shared with TRBD1. V lost 3 bases to trimming and J lost 0 bases; unmatched junction nucleotides: 3. The CDR3 is 16 amino acids. The germline CDR1 and CDR2 sequences are MGHRA and YSYEKL. The CDR3 DNA reads as TGCGCCAGCAGCCAGTTACAGGGGGCAACTAATGAAAAACTGTTTTTT. It encodes CASSQLQGATNEKLFF.

This chain's CDR3 is CASSPLGATNEKLFF. For the CDR3, the DNA is TGCGCCAGCAGCCCTTTAGGGGCAACTAATGAAAAACTGTTTTTT. V gene TRBV5-1 combines with J gene TRBJ1-4; tentative D call: TRBD1 (5 bases). CDR3 length: 15 amino acids. Trimming took off 4 bases at V and 0 bases at J, with 10 bases between the two ends. The germline V gene has CDR1 SGHRS and CDR2 YFSETQ.

This chain connects TRBV5-6 to TRBJ1-2; 7 bases align to TRBD1. This CDR3 is 14 amino acids long. Germline trimming cut 6 bases from V and 0 bases from J; bases unmatched to any gene: 5. The V gene's germline CDR1 is SGHDT and CDR2 YYEEEE. DNA of the CDR3: TGTGCCAGCAACCACAGGGGAACTAACTATGGCTACACCTTC. Translating it yields CASNHRGTNYGYTF.

V gene TRBV28 combines with J gene TRBJ1-2, with D unclear. V was trimmed by 3 bases and J by 7 bases, leaving 12 bases between them. There are 13 residues in the CDR3. From germline, CDR1 is MDHEN and CDR2 SYDVKM. CDR3 residues: CASSFQSPSGYTF. The CDR3 coding sequence is TGTGCCAGCAGTTTCCAGTCTCCGTCTGGCTACACCTTC.

The chain is built from TRBV5-8 and TRBJ2-5; 7 bases are shared with TRBD1. With 0 bases clipped from V and 5 bases from J, the junction kept 4 bases outside the gene matches. Germline V gene lookup returns CDR1 SGHTS and CDR2 YDEGEE. The length of the CDR3 is 14 residues. The CDR3 protein is CASSLVQGVETQYF. For the CDR3, the DNA is TGTGCCAGCAGCTTGGTTCAGGGGGTGGAGACCCAGTACTTC.

CDR3 loop: CASSESPPGQRDVAPAYGYTF. The CDR3 nucleotides read TGTGCCAGCAGCGAAAGCCCCCCAGGGCAGAGAGATGTGGCGCCCGCCTATGGCTACACCTTC. This sequence joins TRBV2 and TRBJ1-2; the D gene is possibly TRBD1 (5 bases). The CDR3 totals 21 residues. The germline V gene encodes CDR1 SNHLY and CDR2 FYNNEI. V gave up 6 bases and J gave up 4 bases, with 36 bases separating them.

The chain joins TRBV19 to TRBJ2-3, with 10 bases that match TRBD2. This CDR3 is 16 amino acids long. CDR1 is LNHDA and CDR2 is SQIVND in the germline V gene (reference sequence). Losses at the gene ends were 6 bases for V and 0 bases for J; bases not matched to a gene: 6. This chain's CDR3 is CASRITSGVSTDTQYF. CDR3 DNA sequence: TGTGCCAGTAGGATCACTAGCGGGGTTAGCACAGATACGCAGTATTTT. The entire variable domain, with the rest obtained from reference TRBV19 and TRBJ2-3, is as follows: DGGITQSPKYLFRKEGQNVTLSCEQNLNHDAMYWYRQDPGQGLRLIYYSQIVNDFQKGDIAEGYSVSREKKESFPLTVTSAQKNPTAFYLCASRITSGVSTDTQYFGPGTRLTVL.

This clone was picked up one time. The chain employs TRBV9 and TRBJ2-3; a possible D gene is TRBD2 (5 bases). Trimming shortened V by 3 bases and J by 0 bases, and 11 bases separated the two germline ends. The V gene's germline CDR1 is SGDLS and CDR2 YYNGEE. The CDR3 totals 15 residues. DNA of the CDR3: TGTGCCAGCAGCGCCCGTCGAGGGAGCACAGATACGCAGTATTTT. Translated, it gives CASSARRGSTDTQYF. The whole variable domain, remainder taken from reference TRBV9 and TRBJ2-3, is DSGVTQTPKHLITATGQRVTLRCSPRSGDLSVYWYQQSLDQGLQFLIQYYNGEERAKGNILERFSAQQFPDLHSELNLSSLELGDSALYFCASSARRGSTDTQYFGPGTRLTVL.

The chain uses TRBV28 and TRBJ2-7; 16 positions match TRBD2. CDR1 and CDR2 from the germline V gene are MDHEN and SYDVKM. After removal of 6 bases from V and 6 bases from J, the junction contained 8 bases not matched to a gene. CDR3 size: 16 residues. The CDR3 reads CASRRGTSGRAAEQYF. The CDR3 coding sequence is TGTGCCAGCAGGCGGGGGACTAGCGGGAGGGCCGCCGAGCAGTACTTC. The whole variable domain, remainder taken from reference TRBV28 and TRBJ2-7, is DVKVTQSSRYLVKRTGEKVFLECVQDMDHENMFWYRQDPGLGLRLIYFSYDVKMKEKGDIPEGYSVSREKKERFSLILESASTNQTSMYLCASRRGTSGRAAEQYFGPGTRLTVT.

This sequence joins TRBV4-1 and TRBJ2-6, with a tentative D call TRBD2 (5 bases). The germline CDR1 and CDR2 sequences are MGHRA and YSYEKL. V dropped 2 bases and J dropped 0 bases, with 11 bases sitting between them. The CDR3 runs to 17 residues. Written as DNA, the CDR3 is TGCGCCAGCAGCCAACAGGAGGTACACTCTGGGGCCAACGTCCTGACTTTC. This encodes CASSQQEVHSGANVLTF.

The chain is built from TRBV7-2 and TRBJ2-5; D is undetermined. V lost 0 bases and J 7 bases, leaving 6 bases between the germline ends. Germline V CDR1 and CDR2: SGHTA, FQGNSA. The length of the CDR3 is 12 residues. The CDR3 DNA reads as TGTGCCAGCAGCTTAGCCCTAGTGACCCAGTACTTC. This translates into CASSLALVTQYF.

The V and J genes are TRBV29-1 and TRBJ1-1, with a weak D call TRBD1 (6 bases). CDR1 is SQVTM, CDR2 ANQGSEA, per germline. The CDR3 length is 13 residues. Trimming removed 5 bases from V and 4 bases from J, with 14 bases in between. This chain's CDR3 is CSVSTQGTTEAFF. CDR3 nucleotide sequence: TGCAGCGTTAGCACACAGGGCACCACTGAAGCTTTCTTT.

The chain joins TRBV3-1 (or the pseudogene TRBV3-2) to TRBJ2-1; TRBD2 agrees at 11 bases. Unmatched junction bases numbered 8, after V lost 6 bases and J lost 7 bases. This CDR3 has 15 amino acids. CDR1 is LGHDT and CDR2 is YNNKEL in the germline V gene (reference sequence). CDR3 sequence (DNA): TGTGCCAGCAGGCCCGGGACTAGCGGTGGTAATGAGCAGTTCTTC. Translating it yields CASRPGTSGGNEQFF.

This clone has a handful of counts. The chain carries TRBV19 and TRBJ1-1; 8 positions match TRBD1. The CDR3 runs to 15 residues. Germline-derived CDR1 and CDR2 are LNHDA and SQIVND (reference sequence). The J segment lost 2 bases and the V segment lost 6 bases, leaving 8 bases of the junction unmatched. CDR3: CASRIEQGDNTEAFF. DNA of the CDR3: TGTGCCAGTAGAATCGAACAGGGGGATAACACTGAAGCTTTCTTT.

The chain recombines TRBV6-1 with TRBJ1-3; D possibly corresponds to TRBD1 (5 bases). Trimming cost V 3 bases and J 11 bases, with 5 bases left between them. The germline CDR1 and CDR2 sequences are MNHNS and SASEGT. The CDR3 length is 10 residues. CDR3 loop: CASSDRAIYF. The CDR3 region has the DNA TGTGCCAGCAGTGACAGGGCCATATATTTT.

The chain carries TRBV5-1 and TRBJ1-1; tentatively, D is TRBD1 (6 bases). Trimming left V 0 bases short and J 1 base short, with 10 bases between. The CDR3 is made up of 15 amino acids. Germline-derived CDR1 and CDR2 are SGHRS and YFSETQ. CDR3 sequence: CASSLDLGANTEAFF. The DNA for the CDR3 is TGCGCCAGCAGCTTGGATCTGGGGGCGAACACTGAAGCTTTCTTT.

The chain couples TRBV2 to TRBJ2-7; maybe TRBD2 (5 bases). This CDR3 region has 11 residues. Trimming took off 4 bases at V and 6 bases at J, with 7 bases between the two ends. Germline CDR1 SNHLY, CDR2 FYNNEI. This CDR3 is CASSGGLEQYF. CDR3 DNA sequence: TGTGCCAGCAGTGGAGGGCTCGAGCAGTACTTC. Supplemented by reference TRBV2 and TRBJ2-7, the full variable domain reads EPEVTQTPSHQVTQMGQEVILRCVPISNHLYFYWYRQILGQKVEFLVSFYNNEISEKSEIFDDQFSVERPDGSNFTLKIRSTKLEDSAMYFCASSGGLEQYFGPGTRLTVT.